The 29 T cell receptor beta chains below were found in one sample sequenced in a study of identical twins. A single record per CDR3 protein comes from TCRdb applying MiXCR to the 5' RACE reads. The table lists some 1,700,000 distinct CDR3 sequences, under 35% of them singletons. The sequencing sample was made of cord blood. Receptor source: a newborn girl in good health.

The chain combines TRBV20-1 with TRBJ1-1, with D unclear. CDR3 length: 13 amino acids. The V gene's germline CDR1 is DFQATT and CDR2 SNEGSKA (reference sequence). V dropped 8 bases and J dropped 0 bases, with 13 bases sitting between them. CDR3 sequence reads: CSPSGRMNTEAFF. The CDR3 DNA sequence: TGCAGTCCATCGGGAAGGATGAACACTGAAGCTTTCTTT.

In its sample, this clonotype was seen a few times. This sequence joins TRBV11-2 and TRBJ2-1, with TRBD2 identical over 8 bases. The germline V gene encodes CDR1 SGHAT and CDR2 FQNNGV. The CDR3 spans 15 residues. Losses at the gene ends were 4 bases for V and 4 bases for J; bases not matched to a gene: 6. The CDR3 loop is CASSSGGAPYNEQFF. The CDR3 DNA reads as TGTGCCAGCAGCTCCGGGGGGGCCCCTTACAATGAGCAGTTCTTC.

This clonotype was seen more than once but under ten times. This sequence joins TRBV6-2 or TRBV6-3 and TRBJ1-4, with TRBD1 identical over 7 bases. The V and J ends lost 2 bases and 6 bases, in that order; junction bases with no gene match: 6. Germline V gene sequence: CDR1 MNHEY, CDR2 SVGEGT. The CDR3 contains 15 residues. The CDR3 loop reads CASSYRVDRDEKLFF. Here the CDR3 DNA reads TGTGCCAGCAGTTACCGGGTCGACAGGGATGAAAAACTGTTTTTT.

The V call is TRBV24-1, the J call TRBJ2-7; TRBD2 might be the D (6 bases). The V and J ends lost 4 bases and 1 base respectively, with 16 bases between them. The CDR3 spans 16 residues. Germline V gives CDR1 KGHDR, CDR2 SFDVKD. The CDR3: CATSEAGTGTSYEQYF. The DNA for the CDR3 is TGTGCCACCAGTGAAGCCGGGACTGGAACGTCCTACGAGCAGTACTTC.

The genes are TRBV10-3 and TRBJ1-1; D ambiguous. Germline V gives CDR1 ENHRY, CDR2 SYGVKD. Deletions cut 2 bases from V and 0 bases from J, with 10 bases between. The CDR3 length is 15 residues. This CDR3 is CAISEEGSLNTEAFF. CDR3 DNA: TGTGCCATCAGTGAGGAGGGATCCCTGAACACTGAAGCTTTCTTT.

The V call is TRBV14, the J call TRBJ2-1; 10 nucleotides align to TRBD2. The length of the CDR3 is 20 residues. Germline assignment: CDR1 SGHDN and CDR2 FVKESK. Unmatched junction bases numbered 29, after V lost 10 bases and J lost 8 bases. CDR3 DNA: TGTGCCACCTCACCAAATCTAGCGGGAGTAGCAGGGCGCAACGTCCATGAGCAGTTCTTC. It codes for CATSPNLAGVAGRNVHEQFF.

The table lists this clonotype with a few counts. The chain is built from TRBV20-1 and TRBJ1-5, with 7 nucleotides matching TRBD1. This CDR3 spans 15 amino acids. The V segment lost 3 bases and the J segment 0 bases; nucleotides outside the gene matches: 5. CDR1 is DFQATT, CDR2 SNEGSKA, per germline (reference sequence). In nucleotides, the CDR3 is TGCAGTGCTAGCTGGACAGGATATAGCAATCAGCCCCAGCATTTT. Translated, it gives CSASWTGYSNQPQHF.

The J gene is TRBJ2-1, the V gene TRBV5-6; 8 nucleotides match TRBD2. CDR1 and CDR2 (germline): SGHDT, YYEEEE. V lost 0 bases to trimming and J lost 11 bases; unmatched junction nucleotides: 1. The CDR3 is 12 amino acids. CDR3 coding DNA: TGTGCCAGCAGCTTGGCGGGAGGGCAGCAGTTCTTC. This sequence encodes CASSLAGGQQFF.

This clonotype has a handful of counts. The rearrangement uses TRBV6-1 and TRBJ1-4; the D is unclear. CDR1 and CDR2 from the germline V gene are MNHNS and SASEGT. CDR3 length equals 14 residues. Trimming removed 0 bases from V and 10 bases from J, with 12 bases in between. This CDR3 reads CASSEAPPSAKLFF. The CDR3 bases are TGTGCCAGCAGTGAAGCTCCCCCGAGCGCAAAACTGTTTTTT.

This clonotype was seen repeatedly, ten times or more. The chain links TRBV27 to TRBJ2-7; 12 bases fit TRBD2. The CDR3 sequence is 15 residues long. Germline CDR1 MNHEY, CDR2 SMNVEV (reference sequence). Trimming cost V 6 bases and J 1 base; bases outside gene matches: 4. The CDR3 DNA reads as TGTGCCAGCAGGACACTAGCGGGAGGATCCTACGAGCAGTACTTC. It codes for CASRTLAGGSYEQYF.

This clonotype was picked up a small number of times. The J gene is TRBJ1-5, the V gene TRBV27; TRBD1 matches 7 bases. Germline-derived CDR1 and CDR2 are MNHEY and SMNVEV (reference sequence). CDR3 length equals 12 residues. V trimming: 7 bases; J trimming: 5 bases; junction bases outside the gene matches: 2. CDR3 DNA: TGTGCCAGCAAGACAGGGTATCAGCCCCAGCATTTT. This encodes CASKTGYQPQHF.

The rearrangement uses TRBV20-1 and TRBJ2-5; 10 positions agree with TRBD2. The CDR3 extends over 17 amino acids. V was clipped by 3 bases and J by 5 bases; unmatched bases: 15. Germline V CDR1 and CDR2: DFQATT, SNEGSKA (reference sequence). The CDR3 sequence is CSASPAGGPLVTETQYF. The CDR3 DNA follows: TGCAGTGCTAGTCCAGCGGGAGGGCCATTGGTTACGGAGACCCAGTACTTC.

This clonotype appeared a few times. The V call is TRBV29-1, the J call TRBJ2-7, with 9 bases aligning to TRBD1. V shed 1 base and J 0 bases; nucleotides not matched to a gene: 7. Germline lookup yields CDR1 SQVTM and CDR2 ANQGSEA. The CDR3 loop spans 16 amino acids. The CDR3 region has the DNA TGCAGCGTTGAAGGCGGGGGACAGGGTAGCTCCTACGAGCAGTACTTC. Translated, it gives CSVEGGGQGSSYEQYF.

The chain uses TRBV4-3 and TRBJ2-7, with D unresolved. Germline V lookup: CDR1 LGHNA, CDR2 YSLEER. The CDR3 is made up of 15 amino acids. Trimming took 0 bases from V and 7 from J, leaving 16 bases between them. The CDR3 here is CASSQERARLVEQYF. The CDR3 DNA follows: TGCGCCAGCAGCCAAGAAAGGGCCCGTTTGGTGGAGCAGTACTTC.

This chain links TRBV5-1 with TRBJ2-4, with 9 positions matching TRBD2. The V and J ends lost 0 bases and 6 bases, in that order; junction bases with no gene match: 4. This CDR3 is built from 15 residues. Germline values: CDR1 SGHRS, CDR2 YFSETQ. CDR3 sequence: CASSLGAGGLNIQYF. DNA for the CDR3: TGCGCCAGCAGCTTGGGGGCGGGAGGGCTAAACATTCAGTACTTC. The full variable domain, in which reference TRBV5-1 and TRBJ2-4 provide the parts outside the CDR3, is KAGVTQTPRYLIKTRGQQVTLSCSPISGHRSVSWYQQTPGQGLQFLFEYFSETQRNKGNFPGRFSGRQFSNSRSEMNVSTLELGDSALYLCASSLGAGGLNIQYFGAGTRLSVL.

Of note for this clonotype: One junction end disagrees with the germline gene, perhaps due to a read error. The rearrangement joins TRBV4-2 to TRBJ1-6; 9 nucleotides match TRBD1. Germline V gene sequence: CDR1 LGHNA, CDR2 YNFKEQ. The CDR3 loop spans 17 amino acids. The CDR3 sequence: CASSQGEGQGYNSPPHF. The CDR3 DNA sequence: TGTGCCAGCAGCCAAGGGGAAGGACAGGGGTACAATTCACCCCCCCACTTT.

The V gene is TRBV6-6, the J gene TRBJ1-6, with 8 nucleotides matching TRBD1. V lost 2 bases to trimming and J lost 10 bases; unmatched junction nucleotides: 7. The length of the CDR3 is 15 residues. Looked up from germline, CDR1 is MNHNY and CDR2 is SVGAGI (reference sequence). This CDR3 is CASSYRTGLRSPLHF. CDR3 nucleotides: TGTGCCAGCAGTTACCGGACAGGGTTACGGTCACCCCTCCACTTT.

The J gene is TRBJ2-2, the V gene TRBV7-6; D may be TRBD1 (6 bases). The CDR3 spans 16 residues. V lost 2 bases to trimming and J lost 7 bases, with 17 bases between them. In germline, CDR1 is SGHVS, CDR2 FNYEAQ. The DNA for the CDR3 is TGTGCCAGCAGCTTAACGGCTCAGGGGCTTAACGGGGAGCTGTTTTTT. Its protein is CASSLTAQGLNGELFF.

This chain connects TRBV20-1 to TRBJ2-1; 10 bases line up with TRBD1. Looked up from germline, CDR1 is DFQATT and CDR2 is SNEGSKA (reference sequence). J was trimmed by 10 bases and V by 2 bases; bases with no gene match: 5. CDR3 length equals 13 residues. CDR3 region: CSARPDRGNEQFF. The DNA for the CDR3 is TGCAGTGCTAGACCGGACAGGGGGAACGAGCAGTTCTTC.

This chain links TRBV20-1 with TRBJ2-1; 8 nucleotides line up with TRBD2. The germline CDR1 and CDR2 sequences are DFQATT and SNEGSKA (reference sequence). This CDR3 spans 14 amino acids. V dropped 2 bases and J dropped 6; count of bases not matched to a gene: 6. The chain's CDR3 is CSARTGRGPNEQFF. CDR3 DNA sequence: TGCAGTGCTAGAACCGGGAGGGGACCCAATGAGCAGTTCTTC.

V is TRBV4-2 and J is TRBJ2-1; 11 bases fit TRBD2. The CDR3 sequence is 17 residues long. Trimming cost V 1 base and J 9 bases; bases outside gene matches: 11. Germline-derived CDR1 and CDR2 are LGHNA and YNFKEQ. CDR3 sequence: CASSQGEIAGGPGEQFF. The CDR3 nucleotides are TGTGCCAGCAGCCAAGGGGAAATAGCGGGAGGGCCCGGTGAGCAGTTCTTC.

V is TRBV5-1 and J is TRBJ2-1; D is undetermined. Trimming took off 3 bases at V and 12 bases at J, with 13 bases between the two ends. This CDR3 has 12 residues. The germline V gene has CDR1 SGHRS and CDR2 YFSETQ. CDR3 in amino acids: CASSYSGDVQFF. The CDR3 coding sequence is TGCGCCAGCAGCTACTCTGGGGATGTGCAGTTCTTC.

This sequence joins TRBV3-1 and TRBJ2-7; the D gene is possibly TRBD2 (6 bases). Trimming removed 2 bases from V and 3 bases from J, with 11 bases in between. Germline V gene lookup returns CDR1 LGHDT and CDR2 YNNKEL (reference sequence). This CDR3 has 14 residues. This chain's CDR3 is CASSQHRLDYEQYF. In nucleotides, the CDR3 is TGTGCCAGCAGCCAACATAGACTAGACTACGAGCAGTACTTC.

V gene TRBV5-1 combines with J gene TRBJ2-3, with 8 nucleotides matching TRBD1. The CDR3 contains 14 residues. The V segment lost 8 bases and the J segment 2 bases; nucleotides outside the gene matches: 7. CDR1 is SGHRS and CDR2 is YFSETQ in the germline V gene. The CDR3 loop is CARITGGITDTQYF. The CDR3 bases are TGCGCCAGGATAACAGGGGGGATCACAGATACGCAGTATTTT.

The gene calls are TRBV20-1 and TRBJ1-4; no clear D. There are 13 residues in the CDR3. CDR1 is DFQATT and CDR2 is SNEGSKA in the germline V gene (reference sequence). Trimming pared 0 bases from V and 7 bases from J, leaving 9 bases between. The CDR3 DNA reads TGCAGTGCTAGAGACAGGCCAAGTGAAAAACTGTTTTTT. Translated: CSARDRPSEKLFF.

The chain recombines TRBV29-1 with TRBJ2-3; 9 nucleotides align to TRBD1. The junction had 17 bases not matched to a gene; V was cut back by 4 bases and J by 3 bases. This CDR3 is 18 amino acids long. Per the germline V gene, CDR1 is SQVTM and CDR2 is ANQGSEA. This chain's CDR3 is CSVGRFAQGARRTDTQYF. CDR3 bases: TGCAGCGTTGGCCGCTTTGCACAGGGGGCGAGGAGAACAGATACGCAGTATTTT.

V and J are TRBV6-5 and TRBJ1-3; 7 bases line up with TRBD1. Germline V gene data show CDR1 as MNHEY and CDR2 as SVGAGI. CDR3 length equals 15 residues. V was pared by 2 bases and J by 4 bases, with 5 bases of the junction left unmatched. CDR3 DNA sequence: TGTGCCAGCAGTTACGAGGGGGCGAGAGGAAACACCATATATTTT. Encoded protein: CASSYEGARGNTIYF.

The rearrangement joins TRBV12-3 or TRBV12-4 to TRBJ2-3; 7 bases map to TRBD2. V lost 6 bases, J lost 3 bases, and 12 bases stayed unmatched. The length of the CDR3 is 16 residues. CDR3 nucleotides: TGTGCCAGCAGGCATACTGCGGGAGAAAGGACAGATACGCAGTATTTT. Translated, it gives CASRHTAGERTDTQYF.

This rearrangement joins TRBV11-2 to TRBJ2-6; no definite D call. V lost 0 bases and J lost 0, with 9 bases in between. The CDR3 contains 17 residues. Germline CDR1 SGHAT, CDR2 FQNNGV. The CDR3 loop reads CASSLDLASSGANVLTF. In nucleotides, the CDR3 is TGTGCCAGCAGCTTAGATCTTGCTAGCTCTGGGGCCAACGTCCTGACTTTC.